This section outlines one TCR beta chain sequence together with its context. A junction boundary mismatches the germline segment, possibly from a read error. The CDR3 runs to 16 residues. CDR1 and CDR2 (germline): SSHAT, FNYEAQ (reference sequence). In the original workflow: Amplification of reference gene primers provided the estimated nucleated cell counts. The method was immunoSEQ multiplex PCR; TCRdb's version includes in-frame clones alone and lacks a portion of them. V and J calls and clone size are as listed in that table; D and trimming were resolved from the DNA. The table records around 86,000 clones, around nine tenths of them present only once. The data belong to a study of blood T cell repertoires in COVID-19. Background on the study: The United States, Italy and Spain supplied acute and convalescent COVID-19 samples. The analysed material was cDNA or gDNA that came from T cells, B-cell-depleted T cells, or PBMCs.

This sequence originates from a woman of 80 years or more with acute or convalescent COVID-19. Source material: peripheral blood. The V gene is TRBV7-7, the J gene TRBJ2-7; 13 nucleotides align to TRBD2. CDR3 sequence: CASSQGLAGAFYEQYF. The CDR3 coding sequence is TGTGCTAGCAGCCAAGGACTAGCGGGGGCCTTTTACGAGCAGTACTTC.